The 12 T cell receptor beta chains given below trace back to one sample, sequenced in a study of T cells in localized non-small cell lung cancer. The table came from immunoSEQ multiplex PCR; TCRdb's copy has only in-frame clones and leaves some out. The data show roughly 86,000 clones, about four fifths seen once. The sample was peripheral blood, taken before any cancer treatment. The receptors were sampled from a man aged 35 to 69 with stage I lung adenocarcinoma.

The chain joins TRBV28 to TRBJ1-2; 9 bases agree with TRBD1. Germline V gene sequence: CDR1 MDHEN, CDR2 SYDVKM. The CDR3 length is 15 residues. Trimming removed 8 bases from V and 3 bases from J; junction bases left unmatched: 10. CDR3 loop: CASSRTGTGYYGYTF. The CDR3 nucleotides read TGTGCCAGCTCGAGAACCGGGACAGGGTACTATGGCTACACCTTC.

This chain links TRBV7-2 with TRBJ2-3; TRBD1 matches at 8 bases. The CDR3 spans 15 residues. Germline CDR1 is SGHTA and CDR2 is FQGNSA. Losses at the gene ends were 4 bases for V and 1 base for J; bases not matched to a gene: 4. CDR3 sequence: CASSWTGIRTDTQYF. The CDR3 DNA follows: TGTGCCAGCAGCTGGACAGGGATTCGCACAGATACGCAGTATTTT.

This clone was counted a few times. This chain uses TRBV4-3 with TRBJ1-4; D perhaps matches TRBD1 (5 bases). V lost 4 bases, J lost 8 bases, and 17 bases lay in between. Germline values: CDR1 LGHNA, CDR2 YSLEER. The CDR3 totals 15 residues. Written as DNA, the CDR3 is TGCGCCAGCAGCCGCACGACAGCGATGGGCGAAAAACTGTTTTTT. It codes for CASSRTTAMGEKLFF.

This rearrangement joins TRBV19 to TRBJ1-1; 8 bases are shared with TRBD1. The CDR3 loop spans 13 amino acids. CDR1 and CDR2 from the germline V gene are LNHDA and SQIVND (reference sequence). Losses at the gene ends were 5 bases for V and 4 bases for J; bases not matched to a gene: 3. CDR3 sequence: CASSFDRGTEAFF. CDR3 DNA sequence: TGTGCCAGTAGTTTTGACAGGGGCACTGAAGCTTTCTTT.

This chain joins TRBV5-1 and TRBJ2-7, with 7 bases aligning to TRBD2. CDR3 size: 14 residues. Germline trimming cut 5 bases from V and 3 bases from J; bases unmatched to any gene: 8. Germline CDR1 and CDR2: SGHRS and YFSETQ. The CDR3 nucleotides are TGCGCCAGCAGTTTCTTCCCGGGGGGCTACGAGCAGTACTTC. This gives the protein CASSFFPGGYEQYF. The full variable domain, completed using reference TRBV5-1 and TRBJ2-7, is KAGVTQTPRYLIKTRGQQVTLSCSPISGHRSVSWYQQTPGQGLQFLFEYFSETQRNKGNFPGRFSGRQFSNSRSEMNVSTLELGDSALYLCASSFFPGGYEQYFGPGTRLTVT.

The chain employs TRBV5-1 and TRBJ2-1; 11 nucleotides align to TRBD2. This CDR3 contains 18 residues. V was pared by 3 bases and J by 4 bases, with 12 bases of the junction left unmatched. The V gene's germline CDR1 is SGHRS and CDR2 YFSETQ. The CDR3 DNA follows: TGCGCCAGCAGCTCGGGGACTAGCGGCCGTTTAGGGTACAATGAGCAGTTCTTC. Its translation: CASSSGTSGRLGYNEQFF. The variable domain in full, completed from reference TRBV5-1 and TRBJ2-1, reads KAGVTQTPRYLIKTRGQQVTLSCSPISGHRSVSWYQQTPGQGLQFLFEYFSETQRNKGNFPGRFSGRQFSNSRSEMNVSTLELGDSALYLCASSSGTSGRLGYNEQFFGPGTRLTVL.

This chain joins TRBV18 and TRBJ2-1; D call uncertain. From germline, CDR1 is KGHSH and CDR2 LQKENI. The CDR3 is 11 amino acids. The V end was cut by 5 bases, the J end by 1 base, with 0 bases between. CDR3 DNA sequence: TGTGCCAGCTCATCCTACAATGAGCAGTTCTTC. As protein: CASSSYNEQFF. Looking up the rest from reference TRBV18 and TRBJ2-1 gives the full variable domain: NAGVMQNPRHLVRRRGQEARLRCSPMKGHSHVYWYRQLPEEGLKFMVYLQKENIIDESGMPKERFSAEFPKEGPSILRIQQVVRGDSAAYFCASSSYNEQFFGPGTRLTVL.

This clone was picked up a small number of times. The rearrangement links TRBV30 to TRBJ1-1; D is ambiguous. V was trimmed by 5 bases and J by 8 bases, leaving 12 bases between them. This CDR3 comprises 11 residues. Per the germline V gene, CDR1 is GTSNPN and CDR2 is SVGIG (reference sequence). In DNA, the CDR3 is TGTGCCTGGCTCGCGGGCCGCGAAGCTTTCTTT. Protein product: CAWLAGREAFF. The full variable domain, its missing parts supplied by reference TRBV30 and TRBJ1-1, is SQTIHQWPATLVQPVGSPLSLECTVEGTSNPNLYWYRQAAGRGLQLLFYSVGIGQISSEVPQNLSASRPQDRQFILSSKKLLLSDSGFYLCAWLAGREAFFGQGTRLTVV.

This clone has just one count. Relative to the germline gene, one junction end is altered; a read error may explain this. This chain connects TRBV7-7 to TRBJ2-7, with D possibly matching TRBD1 (6 bases). The CDR3 is made up of 14 amino acids. Germline V gene lookup returns CDR1 SSHAT and CDR2 FNYEAQ (reference sequence). DNA for the CDR3: TGTGCTAGCAGCTTAACCGGACAGTCCTACGAGCAGTACTTC. Protein sequence: CASSLTGQSYEQYF. Variable domain in full (rest from reference TRBV7-7 and TRBJ2-7): GAGVSQSPRYKVTKRGQDVTLRCDPISSHATLYWYQQALGQGPEFLTYFNYEAQPDKSGLPSDRFSAERPEGSISTLTIQRTEQRDSAMYRCASSLTGQSYEQYFGPGTRLTVT.

The V call is TRBV7-2, the J call TRBJ2-7; weak D call: TRBD1 (6 bases). CDR3 length equals 16 residues. Germline values: CDR1 SGHTA, CDR2 FQGNSA. V was pared by 1 base and J by 0 bases, with 13 bases between. In nucleotides, the CDR3 is TGTGCCAGCAGCTTAGGTTCAGGGGTGATCTCCTACGAGCAGTACTTC. Protein sequence: CASSLGSGVISYEQYF.

The table lists this clone with many counts. The J gene is TRBJ1-1, the V gene TRBV27; D unresolved. Germline loops: CDR1 MNHEY, CDR2 SMNVEV (reference sequence). The CDR3 runs 13 residues. V was trimmed by 8 bases and J by 0 bases, leaving 10 bases between them. The CDR3: CASFEAMNTEAFF. The CDR3 DNA sequence: TGTGCCAGCTTCGAAGCGATGAACACTGAAGCTTTCTTT.

This clone has only one observation. The chain links TRBV14 to TRBJ2-6; TRBD1 might be the D (6 bases). The CDR3 covers 16 residues. The germline V gene encodes CDR1 SGHDN and CDR2 FVKESK. Trimming removed 4 bases from V and 0 bases from J, with 10 bases in between. The CDR3 DNA follows: TGTGCCAGCAGCCGGACAGTGCACTCTGGGGCCAACGTCCTGACTTTC. Residues: CASSRTVHSGANVLTF.